One and the same sample provided the 8 T cell receptor beta chains below, sequenced in a study of regulatory T cells in long-lasting Graves disease. The time point here: persistent/refractory GD, antithyroid drugs over 5 years with positive TRAb. With RNA extracted from PBMCs as input, the TCR library was made. Through Arm-PCR of CDR3 regions and iRepertoire HTBI primers, TCR beta libraries were built. Each CDR3 protein gets one entry after TCRdb re-called the multiplex PCR reads with MiXCR. Here the sample spans 400,000 to 500,000 distinct CDR3 sequences, under 25% being singletons. The starting material was peripheral blood mononuclear cells (PBMCs), obtained when the disease was refractory, from a patient treated with antithyroid drugs. These TCRs come from a female donor with Graves disease.

This clonotype was found a few times. The gene calls are TRBV7-6 and TRBJ2-5; 14 bases map to TRBD2. Germline V gives CDR1 SGHVS, CDR2 FNYEAQ. The CDR3 is 17 amino acids. Trimming removed 4 bases from V and 4 bases from J; junction bases left unmatched: 8. This CDR3 reads CASSWRGTSGGPETQYF. CDR3 DNA sequence: TGTGCCAGCAGCTGGCGTGGGACTAGCGGGGGCCCAGAGACCCAGTACTTC.

The CDR3 DNA sequence: TGTGCCAGCAGTTTGTGGACCCGGGGCTACACCTTC. It translates to CASSLWTRGYTF. This chain uses TRBV27 with TRBJ1-2, with D unclear. V was clipped by 3 bases and J by 8 bases, with 10 bases between them. Germline lookup yields CDR1 MNHEY and CDR2 SMNVEV (reference sequence). The length of the CDR3 is 12 residues.

This rearrangement joins TRBV29-1 to TRBJ1-2; D remains ambiguous. The V gene lost 4 bases and the J gene lost 5 bases, with 14 bases spanning the gap. This CDR3 region has 13 residues. Germline CDR1 and CDR2: SQVTM and ANQGSEA. The CDR3 here is CSVVGRKSYGYTF. The CDR3 DNA reads as TGCAGCGTTGTAGGGAGGAAAAGTTATGGCTACACCTTC. Filled out from reference TRBV29-1 and TRBJ1-2, the complete variable domain reads SAVISQKPSRDICQRGTSLTIQCQVDSQVTMMFWYRQQPGQSLTLIATANQGSEATYESGFVIDKFPISRPNLTFSTLTVSNMSPEDSSIYLCSVVGRKSYGYTFGSGTRLTVV.

The genes are TRBV27 and TRBJ1-1; TRBD1 is a possible D gene (6 bases). CDR1 is MNHEY, CDR2 SMNVEV, per germline (reference sequence). The V gene lost 0 bases and the J gene lost 1 base, with 9 bases spanning the gap. CDR3 length: 15 amino acids. CDR3: CASSLSATGNTEAFF. CDR3 coding DNA: TGTGCCAGCAGTTTATCGGCGACAGGGAACACTGAAGCTTTCTTT.

This clonotype was observed once. The junction shows a germline mismatch at one end, possibly a read error. This rearrangement joins TRBV6-1 to TRBJ1-1, with 9 nucleotides matching TRBD1. Germline V CDR1 and CDR2: MNHNS, SASEGT. The CDR3 is 14 amino acids. CDR3: CASRGTGRNIEAFF. In DNA, the CDR3 is TGTGCCAGCCGGGGGACAGGGAGGAACATTGAAGCTTTCTTT.

This clonotype was seen a handful of times. The chain combines TRBV25-1 with TRBJ2-2; perhaps TRBD1 as D (5 bases). The germline CDR1 and CDR2 sequences are MGHDK and SYGVNS. The CDR3 has 16 amino acids. V was shortened by 0 bases and J by 1 base, with 9 bases between the two germline ends. This chain's CDR3 is CASSEYGHRNTGELFF. In DNA, the CDR3 is TGTGCCAGCAGTGAATACGGACATAGGAACACCGGGGAGCTGTTTTTT.

In the case of this clonotype: This may stem from a read error, because a much larger clone lies one nucleotide away. This chain joins TRBV6-9 and TRBJ1-1; D gene ambiguous. CDR3 length equals 13 residues. Trimming stripped 2 bases from V and 1 base from J, with 5 bases between. From germline, CDR1 is MNHGY and CDR2 SVAAGI. In nucleotides, the CDR3 is TGTGCCAGCAGTTATGGTACGAACACTGAAGCTTTCTTT. It is translated as CASSYGTNTEAFF.

This clonotype was counted only a few times. V and J are TRBV5-1 and TRBJ1-1; 7 bases are shared with TRBD1. The CDR3 loop spans 16 amino acids. Per the germline V gene, CDR1 is SGHRS and CDR2 is YFSETQ. After removal of 1 base from V and 3 bases from J, the junction contained 9 bases not matched to a gene. CDR3 nucleotide sequence: TGCGCCAGCAGCTTGACTAGGGGGCATAGAGACACTGAAGCTTTCTTT. It codes for CASSLTRGHRDTEAFF.